The 5 T cell receptor beta chains given below trace back to one sample, sequenced in a study of T cells in Graves' hyperthyroidism and ophthalmopathy. RNA transcripts gave rise to amplified TCR beta CDR3 regions. Initially, a first-round RT-PCR of the TCR CDR3 employed the HTBI primer set. TCRdb re-called the multiplex PCR reads with MiXCR, one entry per CDR3 protein. The data show fewer than 650,000 distinct CDR3 sequences, about 15% seen once. Material: blood. All receptors come from a woman younger than 45 with Graves' hyperthyroidism that later progressed to Graves' ophthalmopathy.

This clonotype was observed many times. The V gene is TRBV10-3, the J gene TRBJ1-5; TRBD1 matches 9 bases. V lost 8 bases and J lost 7; bases outside the gene matches: 6. CDR1 and CDR2 (germline): ENHRY, SYGVKD. The CDR3 loop spans 13 amino acids. CDR3 in DNA: TGTGCCATCGGGACAGGGCAAGACCAGCCCCAGCATTTT. This codes for CAIGTGQDQPQHF.

This clonotype has a count of ten or more. V gene TRBV6-1 combines with J gene TRBJ1-2; 8 bases align to TRBD1. Losses at the gene ends were 5 bases for V and 8 bases for J; bases not matched to a gene: 7. The germline V gene encodes CDR1 MNHNS and CDR2 SASEGT. This CDR3 is built from 13 residues. The CDR3, as DNA: TGTGCCAGCAGTTTTTTTGGACAGGGAGGCTACACCTTC. It codes for CASSFFGQGGYTF.

This clonotype was recorded many times. The chain employs TRBV5-1 and TRBJ1-4, with unresolved D. Germline CDR1 and CDR2: SGHRS and YFSETQ. Trimming pared 0 bases from V and 2 bases from J, leaving 5 bases between. The CDR3 consists of 14 residues. The CDR3 DNA sequence: TGCGCCAGCAGCTTGGGATCGACTAATGAAAAACTGTTTTTT. Protein sequence: CASSLGSTNEKLFF.

V and J are TRBV6-5 and TRBJ1-1; D call uncertain. Trimming removed 1 base from V and 1 base from J, with 10 bases in between. The CDR3 consists of 15 residues. Germline loops: CDR1 MNHEY, CDR2 SVGAGI. This chain's CDR3 is CASSYLRTSNTEAFF. In DNA, the CDR3 is TGTGCCAGCAGTTACTTAAGGACTTCGAACACTGAAGCTTTCTTT.

Comments on this clonotype: With a much larger clone just one base away, this may be a read error. This chain links TRBV30 with TRBJ1-5; TRBD1 is a possible D gene (5 bases). CDR3 size: 14 residues. With 5 bases removed from V and 0 bases from J, the gap between germline ends came to 11 bases. Germline values: CDR1 GTSNPN, CDR2 SVGIG (reference sequence). The CDR3 nucleotides read TGTGCCTGGCAGAGGACACATAGCAATCAGCCCCAGCATTTT. Its protein is CAWQRTHSNQPQHF.